The rows below give T cell receptor beta chains drawn from one sample of a study of shared clonotypes between healthy human individuals. Assay used: immunoSEQ multiplex PCR; TCRdb lists only in-frame clones, some missing. The sample lists 2 million to 3 million clones, 90% to 95% seen once, with 0.35% to 0.45% in the top ten. The sequencing input was naive CD4+ T cells from PBMCs. The source is a man between 18 and 29 years old in good health. Some clones in this sample may be carry-over from other donors' samples. Both conserved end residues are part of each CDR3. The D gene is left open where the match is weak. Clone size is not always given. Where it is, it says once, few, many or a class for expanded clones.

>TRBJ2-7|TRBD2|15|.|TRBV28
TGTGCCAGCAGTAGGCAACGGGGGGAATCCTACGAGCAGTACTTC
CASSRQRGESYEQYF
>TRBJ1-2|.|14|.|TRBV2
TGTGCCAGCAGTGATCCTTACGGGGGAACTGGCTACACCTTC
CASSDPYGGTGYTF
>TRBJ1-4|.|13|.|TRBV11-2
TGTGCCAGCAGCTTAGCGGGACTAGAAAAACTGTTTTTT
CASSLAGLEKLFF
>TRBJ2-1|TRBD2|15|.|TRBV6-5
TGTGCCAGCAGTTACTCGATCTCGGGAGGGCTTGAGCAGTTCTTC
CASSYSISGGLEQFF
>TRBJ2-1|TRBD2|15|.|TRBV6-5
TGTGCCAGCAGTTACTCTAGCGGGATATACTATGAGCAGTTCTTC
CASSYSSGIYYEQFF
>TRBJ2-1|.|15|once|TRBV7-2
TGTGCCAGCAGCTTAGAGCGGGCAGGGGACAATGAGCAGTTCTTC
CASSLERAGDNEQFF
>TRBJ2-7|TRBD2|16|.|TRBV28
TGTGCCAGCGGGACTAGCGGGAGCTTCGTCCCTTACGAGCAGTACTTC
CASGTSGSFVPYEQYF
>TRBJ2-3|.|15|once|TRBV28
TGTGCCAGCAGTTATCAAGGACAAGGCACAGATACGCAGTATTTT
CASSYQGQGTDTQYF
>TRBJ2-7|.|14|.|TRBV7-9
TGTGCCAGCAGCTTTGTAGCGGACTCCTACGAGCAGTACTTC
CASSFVADSYEQYF
>TRBJ2-3|.|16|.|TRBV25-1
TGTGCCAGCAGTGAATGGGGTAGGGACGGCACAGATACGCAGTATTTT
CASSEWGRDGTDTQYF
>TRBJ2-1|TRBD2|15|.|TRBV5-1
TGCGCCAGCAGCTCCACTAGCGGGGGGTACGATGAGCAGTTCTTC
CASSSTSGGYDEQFF
>TRBJ2-3|.|16|.|TRBV15
TGTGCCACCAGCAGAGAGGGGAGACCGGTCACAGATACGCAGTATTTT
CATSREGRPVTDTQYF
>TRBJ2-1|.|14|.|TRBV5-6
TGTGCCAGCAGCTTGGGCCCGTTCGACAATGAGCAGTTCTTC
CASSLGPFDNEQFF
>TRBJ2-1|TRBD1|17|.|TRBV28
TGTGCCAGCGATTGGGACAGAGGGTCCACCCCCTACAATGAGCAGTTCTTC
CASDWDRGSTPYNEQFF
>TRBJ1-1|TRBD1|18|.|TRBV7-9
TGTGCCAGCAGCACAAACAGGGGGAGTCGAGGGGTAGACACTGAAGCTTTCTTT
CASSTNRGSRGVDTEAFF
>TRBJ2-5|TRBD2|16|.|TRBV5-1
TGCGCCAGCAGCCCGGCTATAAGCGGGAGTGGCGAGACCCAGTACTTC
CASSPAISGSGETQYF
>TRBJ1-5|.|14|.|TRBV19
TGTGCCAGTAGTATAAGGGACCCAAAGAGGCCCCAGCATTTT
CASSIRDPKRPQHF
>TRBJ1-5|.|15|.|TRBV2
TGTGCCAGCAGTGATGAGTGGTCGGGCAATCAGCCCCAGCATTTT
CASSDEWSGNQPQHF
>TRBJ1-2|TRBD1|14|.|TRBV28
TGTGCCAGCAGCCCAGGACAGGGGGCCTCTGGCTACACCTTC
CASSPGQGASGYTF
>TRBJ2-7|TRBD1|15|.|TRBV11-2
TGTGCCAGCAGCCAACTACCGGGACAGTCCTACGAGCAGTACTTC
CASSQLPGQSYEQYF
>TRBJ1-1|.|11|.|TRBV28
TGTGCCAGCAGTTTATACAGGGAAACTTTCTTT
CASSLYRETFF
>TRBJ1-4|.|16|.|TRBV18
TGTGCCAGCTCGACGCAGCGAGGGGGTTCTAATGAAAAACTGTTTTTT
CASSTQRGGSNEKLFF
>TRBJ2-7|.|15|.|TRBV11-2
TGTGCCAGCAGCTTAGAGGTCGTGACAGTCTACGAGCAGTACTTC
CASSLEVVTVYEQYF
>TRBJ2-2|.|14|.|TRBV5-4
TGTGCCAGCAGCTTGGCAAGTAACACCGGGGAGCTGTTTTTT
CASSLASNTGELFF
>TRBJ1-1|.|14|.|TRBV18
TGTGCCAGCTCCCCCAGGGCCGAGGGCACTGAAGCTTTCTTT
CASSPRAEGTEAFF
>TRBJ1-1|TRBD1|14|.|TRBV2
TGTGCCAGCAGCGGACAGGGATTTGGAACTGAAGCTTTCTTT
CASSGQGFGTEAFF
>TRBJ2-7|.|12|.|TRBV2
TGTGCCAGCAAGAGGGACATATACGAGCAGTACTTC
CASKRDIYEQYF
>TRBJ2-1|.|13|.|TRBV6-5
TGTGCCAGCAGTCCGCCCGGTCGCAATGAGCAGTTCTTC
CASSPPGRNEQFF
>TRBJ1-1|.|14|few|TRBV2
TGTGCCAGCAGTGAAAGGGTTGGGAACACTGAAGCTTTCTTT
CASSERVGNTEAFF
>TRBJ2-2|TRBD1|15|.|TRBV6-5
TGTGCCAGCAGTCCGATGACAGGGTACACCGGGGAGCTGTTTTTT
CASSPMTGYTGELFF
>TRBJ2-7|TRBD1|15|once|TRBV6-5
TGTGCCAGCAGTAGAGGGACAGGGGCATCTACGGAGCAGTACTTC
CASSRGTGASTEQYF
>TRBJ2-5|TRBD2|14|.|TRBV6-5
TGTGCCAGCAGTTCTAGCGGGACTCGGGAGACCCAGTACTTC
CASSSSGTRETQYF
>TRBJ1-5|.|16|.|TRBV5-1
TGCGCCAGCAGCTTGGGGGACTTATATAGCAATCAGCCCCAGCATTTT
CASSLGDLYSNQPQHF
>TRBJ2-1|.|16|.|TRBV4-1
TGCGCCAGCAGCCAAGGGGCGGGCCGATCCTACAATGAGCAGTTCTTC
CASSQGAGRSYNEQFF
>TRBJ2-3|TRBD2|15|.|TRBV9
TGTGCCAGCAGCGCGACTAGCGGGAGTGTAGATACGCAGTATTTT
CASSATSGSVDTQYF
>TRBJ2-7|.|14|.|TRBV2
TGTGCCAGCAGGGACAGGCGGGGGACCTACGAGCAGTACTTC
CASRDRRGTYEQYF
>TRBJ2-7|TRBD2|15|.|TRBV5-4
TGTGCCAGCAGCCCGAAGGGCGGGAGACCCTACGAGCAGTACTTC
CASSPKGGRPYEQYF
>TRBJ2-1|.|14|.|TRBV11-3
TGTGCCAGCAGCTTAGATTCTTGGTACAATGAGCAGTTCTTC
CASSLDSWYNEQFF
>TRBJ2-1|TRBD1|15|.|TRBV23-1
TGCGCCAGCAGTCAATCGGGAGACAGGGGGAATGAGCAGTTCTTC
CASSQSGDRGNEQFF
>TRBJ2-5|.|13|.|TRBV11-3
TGTGCCAGCGGACCGGCCCTAGGGGAGACCCAGTACTTC
CASGPALGETQYF
>TRBJ1-3|.|15|.|TRBV28
TGTGCCAGCCACCCCCCCGGGGCAACTGGAAACACCATATATTTT
CASHPPGATGNTIYF
>TRBJ1-5|.|14|.|TRBV28
TGTGCCAGCAGCTGGGGGGACTTAGGCCAGCCCCAGCATTTT
CASSWGDLGQPQHF
>TRBJ2-7|.|14|.|TRBV28
TGTGCCAGCATCGGGGCGGCTCCGACCTACGAGCAGTACTTC
CASIGAAPTYEQYF
>TRBJ1-3|.|16|.|TRBV7-9
TGTGCCAGCAGCTTAGGAGGAACGAACTCTGGAAACACCATATATTTT
CASSLGGTNSGNTIYF
>TRBJ2-1|.|11|few|TRBV20-1
TGCAGTGCTAGAGATCTGCGGGAACAGTTCTTC
CSARDLREQFF
>TRBJ1-6|.|12|.|TRBV30
TGTGCCTGGAGTGTAACAGGGCAAACCCTCCACTTT
CAWSVTGQTLHF
>TRBJ2-3|.|16|.|TRBV9
TGTGCCAGCAGCGTAGTAGGCGGTCCTAGCACAGATACGCAGTATTTT
CASSVVGGPSTDTQYF
>TRBJ1-1|TRBD1|17|.|TRBV28
TGTGCCAGCAGTTTATGGGGGGGGACAGGAAGAGAGACTGAAGCTTTCTTT
CASSLWGGTGRETEAFF
>TRBJ2-5|.|13|.|TRBV27
TGTGCCAGCAGTTTAAGTGGGGCGGAGACCCAGTACTTC
CASSLSGAETQYF
>TRBJ2-6|TRBD1|15|.|TRBV28
TGTGCCAGCTCCGAGGGGGCCTCTGGGGCCAACGTCCTGACTTTC
CASSEGASGANVLTF
>TRBJ1-2|.|15|.|TRBV7-2
TGTGCCAGCAGCTTCATCCCCGGGAGTTGGTATGGCTACACCTTC
CASSFIPGSWYGYTF